These T cell receptor beta chains were read from a single sample in a study of cytomegalovirus exposure and HLA in healthy donors. Repertoires were generated with immunoSEQ multiplex PCR, while TCRdb's copy carries only in-frame clones and drops some. The sample consists of about 130,000 clones, 70% to 85% of them appearing once. Sample: PBMCs. The receptors originated from a woman aged 60-75 years in good health and CMV-seropositive. Both conserved end residues are part of each CDR3. Each record gives: clone size, D gene, V gene, J gene, CDR3 DNA, CDR3 protein. A D gene is named only where the DNA matches it firmly. Not every row has a clone size; where given, it reads once, few, many or a size class.

size: NA
D: NA
V: TRBV9
J: TRBJ2-3
DNA: TGTGCCAGCAGCCCCCCCCGTTCTAACACAGATACGCAGTATTTT
CDR3: CASSPPRSNTDTQYF

size: few
D: NA
V: TRBV6-6
J: TRBJ2-2
DNA: TGTGCCAGCAGAGCCACTCCGAACACCGGGGAGCTGTTTTTT
CDR3: CASRATPNTGELFF

size: few
D: TRBD1
V: TRBV19
J: TRBJ1-6
DNA: TGTGCCACTCAGCCGGGACAGGGGATTTCACCCCTCCACTTT
CDR3: CATQPGQGISPLHF

size: NA
D: TRBD2
V: TRBV7-9
J: TRBJ2-3
DNA: TGTGCCAGCCATCGACTAGCGGGGGAGGCAGATACGCAGTATTTT
CDR3: CASHRLAGEADTQYF

size: NA
D: NA
V: TRBV2
J: TRBJ2-7
DNA: TGTGCCACCCAAGGGGACACCTACGAGCAGTACTTC
CDR3: CATQGDTYEQYF

size: once
D: TRBD1
V: TRBV25-1
J: TRBJ1-3
DNA: TGTGCCAGCAGTGGGACAGGGGCCTACTCTGGAAACACCATATATTTT
CDR3: CASSGTGAYSGNTIYF

size: NA
D: NA
V: TRBV21-1
J: TRBJ1-4
DNA: TGTGCCAGCAGCAAAAGTCCCGTTCGGGGGGCGCATTGTCCTAATGAAAAACTGTTTTTT
CDR3: CASSKSPVRGAHCPNEKLFF

size: NA
D: NA
V: TRBV19
J: TRBJ2-5
DNA: TGTGCCAGTAGTATTGGCAGGCCCACTGGGGAGACCCAGTACTTC
CDR3: CASSIGRPTGETQYF

size: NA
D: NA
V: TRBV6-1
J: TRBJ1-5
DNA: TGTGCCAGCAGGCAGGGATCGAGCAATCAGCCCCAGCATTTT
CDR3: CASRQGSSNQPQHF

size: NA
D: NA
V: TRBV5-1
J: TRBJ2-2
DNA: TGCGCCAGCAGCTTAGTACACCCCAGCAGGGGACCCGCGGTCACCGGGGAGCTGTTTTTT
CDR3: CASSLVHPSRGPAVTGELFF

size: NA
D: NA
V: TRBV11-2
J: TRBJ2-5
DNA: TGTGCCAGCAGCTTAGTCGGCGCAGGGTGGGAGACCCAGTACTTC
CDR3: CASSLVGAGWETQYF

size: NA
D: NA
V: TRBV27
J: TRBJ1-3
DNA: TGTGCCAGCAGTTTAGAGGCGCCGGCGCTCTCTGGAAACACCATATATTTT
CDR3: CASSLEAPALSGNTIYF

size: NA
D: NA
V: TRBV21-1
J: TRBJ1-2
DNA: TGTGCCAGCAGCCCGGTGAGCCATGGCTACACCTTC
CDR3: CASSPVSHGYTF

size: few
D: TRBD1
V: TRBV2
J: TRBJ1-5
DNA: TGTGCCAGCATTCTGGACAGGTGGGGCAATCAGCCCCAGCATTTT
CDR3: CASILDRWGNQPQHF

size: NA
D: TRBD1
V: TRBV11-2
J: TRBJ2-2
DNA: TGTGCCAGCAGCGTGCGGACAGGGGGTCCCGGGGAGCTGTTTTTT
CDR3: CASSVRTGGPGELFF

size: once
D: NA
V: TRBV6-1
J: TRBJ2-1
DNA: TGTGCCAGCAGTGATGGGGGCCTGACTTCCTACAATGAGCAGTTCTTC
CDR3: CASSDGGLTSYNEQFF

size: NA
D: NA
V: TRBV29-1
J: TRBJ2-7
DNA: TGCAGCGTTCAGACCGGGTCATACTACGAGCAGTACTTC
CDR3: CSVQTGSYYEQYF